This T cell receptor (beta chain) was sequenced during a study of blood T cell repertoires in COVID-19. Sequencing was performed with immunoSEQ multiplex PCR; in TCRdb, only in-frame clones are kept and a portion is missing. This sample has more than 250,000 clones, with 80% to 90% found just once. In germline, CDR1 is SNHLY, CDR2 FYNNEI. V lost 8 bases, J lost 0 bases, and 11 bases lay in between. The CDR3 is 14 residues long. The genes are TRBV2 and TRBJ2-1; D perhaps matches TRBD1 (5 bases). The sequence derives from a man aged 25 to 45 who had recovered from COVID-19. What was sequenced was PBMCs or T cells enriched from blood (not recorded which). The chain's CDR3 is CASQSRDSYNEQFF. CDR3 DNA: TGTGCCAGCCAAAGCAGGGACTCCTACAATGAGCAGTTCTTC. The whole variable domain, filled in from reference TRBV2 and TRBJ2-1, reads EPEVTQTPSHQVTQMGQEVILRCVPISNHLYFYWYRQILGQKVEFLVSFYNNEISEKSEIFDDQFSVERPDGSNFTLKIRSTKLEDSAMYFCASQSRDSYNEQFFGPGTRLTVL.